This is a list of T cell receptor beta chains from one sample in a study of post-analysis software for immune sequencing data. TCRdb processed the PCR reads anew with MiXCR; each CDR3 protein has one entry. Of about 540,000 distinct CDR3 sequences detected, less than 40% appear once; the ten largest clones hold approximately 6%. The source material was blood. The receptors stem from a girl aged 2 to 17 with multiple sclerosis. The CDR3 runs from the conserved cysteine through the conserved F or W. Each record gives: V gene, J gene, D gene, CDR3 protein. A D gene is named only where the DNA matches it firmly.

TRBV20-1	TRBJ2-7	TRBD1	CSARQGVGSVLAYEQYF
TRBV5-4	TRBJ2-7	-	CATQGPPTYEQYF
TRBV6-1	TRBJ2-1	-	CASGSPTAGQDNEQFF
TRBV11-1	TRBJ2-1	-	CASSLLGADSYNEQFF
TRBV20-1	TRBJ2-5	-	CSAREAVQETQYF
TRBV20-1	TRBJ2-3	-	CSARVASDTQYF
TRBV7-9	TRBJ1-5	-	CASSLGRTSNQPQHF
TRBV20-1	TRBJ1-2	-	CSARDRKGDRGGYTF
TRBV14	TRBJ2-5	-	CASSQEPSLGPAQYF
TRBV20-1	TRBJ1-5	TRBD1	CSATGQGTWQPQHF
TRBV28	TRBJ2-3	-	CASSSFTDTRYF
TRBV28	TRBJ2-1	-	CASTSRATSYNEQFF
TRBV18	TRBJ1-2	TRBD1	CASSPISGTGVDYTF
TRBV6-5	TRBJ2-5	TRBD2	CASSYSWRGGETQYF
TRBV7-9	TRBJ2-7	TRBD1	CASSLPKDRLAYEQYF
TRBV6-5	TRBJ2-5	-	CASTTRETQYF
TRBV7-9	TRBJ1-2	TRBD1	CASTPGGDYGYTF
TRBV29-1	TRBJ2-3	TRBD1	CSGPLRTGTQYF
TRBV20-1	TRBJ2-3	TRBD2	CSAASGTSTDTQYF
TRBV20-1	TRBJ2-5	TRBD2	CSARGGGREQETQYF
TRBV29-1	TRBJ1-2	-	CSVGTGSYYGYTF
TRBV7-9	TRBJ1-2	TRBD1	CASSENLDRGSYTF
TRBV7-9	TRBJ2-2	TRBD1	CASSLRDRVTGELFF
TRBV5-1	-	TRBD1	CASSEQGAEETQYF
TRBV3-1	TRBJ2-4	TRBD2	CASSQGLDREQYF
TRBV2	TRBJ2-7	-	CASSASGYEQYF
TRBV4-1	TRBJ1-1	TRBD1	CASSQILTGTGGIGAFF
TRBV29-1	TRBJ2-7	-	CSVGESPGDEQYF
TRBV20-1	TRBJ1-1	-	CSARTSRRNTEAFF
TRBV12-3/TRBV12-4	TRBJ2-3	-	CASSLGRQIADTQYF
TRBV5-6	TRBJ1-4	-	CASRLSGGTNEKLFF
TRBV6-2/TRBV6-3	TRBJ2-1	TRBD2	CASSSLAGGDNEQFF
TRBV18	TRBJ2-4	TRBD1	CASSPDGQGGEQYF
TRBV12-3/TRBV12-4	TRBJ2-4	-	CASSAARLAKNIQYF
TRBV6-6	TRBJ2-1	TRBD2	CASRVSGGTDNEQFF
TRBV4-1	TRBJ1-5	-	CASGGAGSFQPQHF
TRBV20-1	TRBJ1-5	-	CSASARVKNQPQHF
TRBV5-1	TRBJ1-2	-	CASSLTILGADGYTF
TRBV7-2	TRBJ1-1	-	CASSLEIRAWEAFF
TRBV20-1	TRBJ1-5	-	CSARGDFNQPQHF
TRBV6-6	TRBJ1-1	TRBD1	CASTIRETGLNTEAFF
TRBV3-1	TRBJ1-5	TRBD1	CASSQDRGRGSQPQHF